These 23 T cell receptor beta chains were all obtained from the same sample, sequenced in a study of blood T cell repertoires in COVID-19. TCRdb keeps only in-frame clones here, not all; method: immunoSEQ multiplex PCR. This table holds about 350,000 clones, less than 90% found once. Sequencing was done on a sample of PBMCs or T cells enriched from blood (not recorded which). These receptors all come from a woman younger than 45 who had recovered from COVID-19.

CDR3 sequence (DNA): TGTGCCAGCAGCTTAGTAGTGGACAGGGGCAGAGCTTTCTTT. This gives the protein CASSLVVDRGRAFF. The genes are TRBV11-2 and TRBJ1-1; 9 positions agree with TRBD1. With V trimmed by 1 base and J by 10 bases, 7 bases remained unmatched. Germline CDR1 and CDR2: SGHAT and FQNNGV. The CDR3 is 14 amino acids.

The V call is TRBV6-2 or TRBV6-3, the J call TRBJ2-3; D is perhaps TRBD1 (6 bases). This CDR3 is 18 amino acids long. Trimming shortened V by 0 bases and J by 4 bases, and 20 bases separated the two germline ends. The V gene's germline CDR1 is MNHEY and CDR2 SVGEGT. CDR3 nucleotide sequence: TGTGCCAGCAGTTACTCGGCCAAGGGTACAGGGCTGGCAGATACGCAGTATTTT. The encoded protein is CASSYSAKGTGLADTQYF.

V and J are TRBV30 and TRBJ1-5, with 9 bases matching TRBD1. V trimming: 8 bases; J trimming: 4 bases; junction bases outside the gene matches: 9. CDR3 length: 14 amino acids. Per the germline V gene, CDR1 is GTSNPN and CDR2 is SVGIG (reference sequence). CDR3 in amino acids: CAGSTGQGNQPQHF. As DNA, the CDR3 is TGTGCCGGGTCGACAGGACAGGGGAATCAGCCCCAGCATTTT.

This clone was observed a handful of times. The CDR3 DNA follows: TGTGCCAGCAGCGACCCTACTGGAAACACCATATATTTT. Amino acid sequence: CASSDPTGNTIYF. The V call is TRBV9, the J call TRBJ1-3; D remains unclear. The CDR3 contains 13 residues. V shed 3 bases and J shed 2 bases, with 6 bases lying between them. Germline assignment: CDR1 SGDLS and CDR2 YYNGEE.

The CDR3 DNA follows: TGTGCCTGGAGTTACCTAGGTGGTAGCACAGATACGCAGTATTTT. It specifies CAWSYLGGSTDTQYF. The chain joins TRBV30 to TRBJ2-3; no clear D. CDR1 and CDR2 (germline): GTSNPN, SVGIG (reference sequence). CDR3 size: 15 residues. Between the trimmed V and J ends, which lost 2 bases and 0 bases, there was a span of 12 bases. The variable domain in full, completed from reference TRBV30 and TRBJ2-3, reads SQTIHQWPATLVQPVGSPLSLECTVEGTSNPNLYWYRQAAGRGLQLLFYSVGIGQISSEVPQNLSASRPQDRQFILSSKKLLLSDSGFYLCAWSYLGGSTDTQYFGPGTRLTVL.

V and J are TRBV28 and TRBJ2-7; 7 bases line up with TRBD1. V shed 7 bases, J shed 3 bases, and the junction held 9 bases outside the gene matches. Per the germline V gene, CDR1 is MDHEN and CDR2 is SYDVKM. This CDR3 has 14 amino acids. The CDR3 spells CASNGGDRVYEQYF. The CDR3 DNA is TGTGCCAGCAACGGAGGAGACAGGGTCTACGAGCAGTACTTC.

The genes are TRBV28 and TRBJ1-2; 8 nucleotides match TRBD1. Germline values: CDR1 MDHEN, CDR2 SYDVKM. V was clipped by 5 bases and J by 1 base; unmatched bases: 6. The CDR3 totals 15 residues. The CDR3 DNA reads as TGTGCCAGCAGTACGACAGGGGAGGATAACTATGGCTACACCTTC. It translates to CASSTTGEDNYGYTF.

J is TRBJ1-3 and V is TRBV19; D gene unclear. Trimming left V 3 bases short and J 0 bases short, with 9 bases between. This CDR3 contains 15 residues. Per germline, CDR1 LNHDA and CDR2 SQIVND (reference sequence). The CDR3 here is CASSIPFSSGNTIYF. The DNA of the CDR3 is TGTGCCAGTAGTATTCCGTTTTCCTCTGGAAACACCATATATTTT. Using reference TRBV19 and TRBJ1-3 for the parts outside the CDR3, the full variable domain is DGGITQSPKYLFRKEGQNVTLSCEQNLNHDAMYWYRQDPGQGLRLIYYSQIVNDFQKGDIAEGYSVSREKKESFPLTVTSAQKNPTAFYLCASSIPFSSGNTIYFGEGSWLTVV.

This rearrangement joins TRBV30 to TRBJ1-1, with D hard to call. Germline lookup yields CDR1 GTSNPN and CDR2 SVGIG (reference sequence). CDR3 size: 15 residues. V lost 0 bases and J 3 bases, leaving 14 bases between the germline ends. The CDR3 DNA follows: TGTGCCTGGAGTGTACCAGCCCCGGCGGACACTGAAGCTTTCTTT. It translates to CAWSVPAPADTEAFF.

This sequence joins TRBV28 and TRBJ2-7, with 9 bases matching TRBD1. J lost 4 bases, V lost 6 bases, and 10 bases had no gene match. This CDR3 region has 15 residues. Germline V gives CDR1 MDHEN, CDR2 SYDVKM. The CDR3 is CASSQPGTGIYEQYF. The DNA of the CDR3 is TGTGCCAGCAGCCAACCCGGGACAGGGATTTACGAGCAGTACTTC.

The CDR3 coding sequence is TGCGCCAGCAGCCCAAACGCGGGACAGGGGACCGGGGAGCTGTTTTTT. The encoded protein is CASSPNAGQGTGELFF. This chain links TRBV5-1 with TRBJ2-2; 10 nucleotides align to TRBD1. This CDR3 has 16 amino acids. The V segment lost 4 bases and the J segment 5 bases; nucleotides outside the gene matches: 8. Per germline, CDR1 SGHRS and CDR2 YFSETQ. The entire variable domain, with the rest obtained from reference TRBV5-1 and TRBJ2-2, is as follows: KAGVTQTPRYLIKTRGQQVTLSCSPISGHRSVSWYQQTPGQGLQFLFEYFSETQRNKGNFPGRFSGRQFSNSRSEMNVSTLELGDSALYLCASSPNAGQGTGELFFGEGSRLTVL.

The chain joins TRBV2 to TRBJ1-1; a possible D gene is TRBD1 (6 bases). V was clipped by 6 bases and J by 3 bases, with 14 bases between them. Looked up from germline, CDR1 is SNHLY and CDR2 is FYNNEI. The CDR3 is 14 amino acids. The chain's CDR3 is CASRSLSGDTEAFF. As DNA, the CDR3 is TGTGCCAGCAGGAGTTTGTCAGGGGACACTGAAGCTTTCTTT.

The V call is TRBV12-3 or TRBV12-4, the J call TRBJ1-3; D unresolved. Trimming pared 8 bases from V and 4 bases from J, leaving 9 bases between. The CDR3 consists of 12 residues. The DNA for the CDR3 is TGTGCCAGCGGTGACTTGGGAAACACCATATATTTT. Its protein product is CASGDLGNTIYF.

The CDR3 protein is CASSVEDRRGSEAFF. DNA of the CDR3: TGTGCCAGCAGCGTAGAGGACCGACGGGGATCTGAAGCTTTCTTT. The chain joins TRBV9 to TRBJ1-1; D remains unclear. Germline V gives CDR1 SGDLS, CDR2 YYNGEE. The CDR3 covers 15 residues. The V and J ends lost 0 bases and 6 bases respectively, with 15 bases between them.

The CDR3 nucleotides read TGTGCCAGCAGGATGACACAGGCTAACTATGGCTACACCTTC. Translating it yields CASRMTQANYGYTF. The chain is built from TRBV5-5 and TRBJ1-2; D is possibly TRBD1 (5 bases). CDR3 length: 14 residues. The ends were cut back, 5 bases at V and 0 bases at J, with 11 bases in the middle. Looked up from germline, CDR1 is SGHKS and CDR2 is YYEKEE (reference sequence).

Regarding this clone: The sample contains more than one DNA sequence encoding this CDR3. V gene TRBV5-1 combines with J gene TRBJ1-1, with 11 bases matching TRBD1. With 4 bases clipped from V and 5 bases from J, the junction kept 4 bases outside the gene matches. The germline CDR1 and CDR2 sequences are SGHRS and YFSETQ. The CDR3 is 14 residues long. The CDR3 DNA sequence: TGCGCCAGCAGCCCCGGGACAGGGGGTACTGAAGCTTTCTTT. Translation: CASSPGTGGTEAFF.

The rearrangement uses TRBV10-1 and TRBJ2-7, with D perhaps matching TRBD1 (6 bases). V gave up 5 bases and J gave up 4 bases, with 12 bases separating them. Germline V lookup: CDR1 WNHNN, CDR2 SYGVQD (reference sequence). This CDR3 has 13 amino acids. CDR3 in amino acids: CASSSFRGYEQYF. The CDR3 region has the DNA TGCGCCAGCAGTTCATTCAGGGGTTACGAGCAGTACTTC.

The CDR3: CASQGQPQETQYF. CDR3 bases: TGCGCCAGCCAGGGACAGCCTCAAGAGACCCAGTACTTC. The rearrangement uses TRBV5-1 and TRBJ2-5, with 7 bases that match TRBD1. After removal of 7 bases from V and 2 bases from J, the junction contained 5 bases not matched to a gene. This CDR3 has 13 residues. Per germline, CDR1 SGHRS and CDR2 YFSETQ.

The V call is TRBV9, the J call TRBJ2-7; a weak D match, TRBD2 (6 bases). Trimming removed 3 bases at V and 2 bases at J, with 6 bases between. Germline V gene data show CDR1 as SGDLS and CDR2 as YYNGEE. The CDR3 spans 12 residues. In nucleotides, the CDR3 is TGTGCCAGCAGCGGCGGGACCTACGAGCAGTACTTC. Translated: CASSGGTYEQYF.

This clone appeared once. The chain couples TRBV6-2 or TRBV6-3 to TRBJ1-5; possibly TRBD1 for D (6 bases). The V gene lost 6 bases and the J gene lost 7 bases, with 13 bases spanning the gap. From germline, CDR1 is MNHEY and CDR2 SVGEGT. This CDR3 region has 13 residues. The CDR3 DNA reads as TGTGCCAGCAGCCTGACAGGTCTCCAGCCCCAGCATTTT. Protein sequence: CASSLTGLQPQHF.

V usage is TRBV5-1 and J usage is TRBJ1-3; 7 positions match TRBD1. After removal of 4 bases from V and 0 bases from J, the junction contained 4 bases not matched to a gene. Germline V gives CDR1 SGHRS, CDR2 YFSETQ. The CDR3 has 15 residues. The CDR3 spells CASSLGTVSGNTIYF. In DNA form, the CDR3 reads TGCGCCAGCAGCCTAGGGACAGTCTCTGGAAACACCATATATTTT.

This clone was seen only a few times. This CDR3 is CASSPQWGGRSNQPQHF. CDR3 DNA: TGTGCCAGCAGTCCCCAATGGGGGGGCAGGAGCAATCAGCCCCAGCATTTT. The chain uses TRBV27 and TRBJ1-5; possible D gene TRBD1, 6 bases. The CDR3 contains 17 residues. Trimming shortened V by 5 bases and J by 1 base, and 18 bases separated the two germline ends. Germline values: CDR1 MNHEY, CDR2 SMNVEV (reference sequence).

The gene calls are TRBV5-1 and TRBJ2-1; 8 bases agree with TRBD2. In germline, CDR1 is SGHRS, CDR2 YFSETQ. The V segment lost 0 bases and the J segment 0 bases; nucleotides outside the gene matches: 2. This CDR3 spans 16 amino acids. The CDR3 here is CASSLAGGSSYNEQFF. DNA for the CDR3: TGCGCCAGCAGCTTGGCGGGGGGGAGCTCCTACAATGAGCAGTTCTTC. The whole variable domain, filled in from reference TRBV5-1 and TRBJ2-1, reads KAGVTQTPRYLIKTRGQQVTLSCSPISGHRSVSWYQQTPGQGLQFLFEYFSETQRNKGNFPGRFSGRQFSNSRSEMNVSTLELGDSALYLCASSLAGGSSYNEQFFGPGTRLTVL.